Following are 30 T cell receptor beta chains from one sample sequenced in a study of blood T cell repertoires in COVID-19. Sequenced by immunoSEQ multiplex PCR; TCRdb stores in-frame clones only, minus some. The data hold 140,000 or so clones, with nearly 90% observed a single time. The sample comprised peripheral blood. The receptors shown here come from a man between 65 and 85 years old with acute or convalescent COVID-19.

The genes are TRBV9 and TRBJ2-3; the D is unclear. Germline V CDR1 and CDR2: SGDLS, YYNGEE. The CDR3 length is 16 residues. V was trimmed by 0 bases and J by 6 bases, leaving 17 bases between them. CDR3 nucleotide sequence: TGTGCCAGCAGCGTAGACGTGAACCCTCTCAGGGATACGCAGTATTTT. Translating gives CASSVDVNPLRDTQYF.

The rearrangement links TRBV5-5 to TRBJ2-6; tentative D call: TRBD1 (5 bases). The ends were cut back, 2 bases at V and 0 bases at J, with 9 bases in the middle. The CDR3 is 16 amino acids. The germline V gene encodes CDR1 SGHKS and CDR2 YYEKEE (reference sequence). CDR3 amino acids: CASSFRASSGANVLTF. The DNA for the CDR3 is TGTGCCAGCAGCTTCAGGGCTAGCTCTGGGGCCAACGTCCTGACTTTC. The variable domain in full, completed from reference TRBV5-5 and TRBJ2-6, reads DAGVTQSPTHLIKTRGQQVTLRCSPISGHKSVSWYQQVLGQGPQFIFQYYEKEERGRGNFPDRFSARQFPNYSSELNVNALLLGDSALYLCASSFRASSGANVLTFGAGSRLTVL.

J is TRBJ2-1 and V is TRBV3-1 (or the pseudogene TRBV3-2); D gene unclear. V was shortened by 1 base and J by 2 bases, with 3 bases between the two germline ends. CDR3 size: 13 residues. Germline V gene sequence: CDR1 LGHDT, CDR2 YNNKEL (reference sequence). CDR3 sequence: CASSQVAYNEQFF. The CDR3 DNA sequence: TGTGCCAGCAGCCAAGTCGCCTACAATGAGCAGTTCTTC.

The chain combines TRBV5-1 with TRBJ1-1; 9 positions agree with TRBD1. CDR1 and CDR2 from the germline V gene are SGHRS and YFSETQ. The CDR3 is made up of 15 amino acids. With V trimmed by 3 bases and J by 8 bases, 11 bases remained unmatched. CDR3 coding DNA: TGCGCCAGCAGCTCAACAGGGGGCCTGATTTACGAAGCTTTCTTT. It is translated as CASSSTGGLIYEAFF.

The genes are TRBV7-5 and TRBJ2-4; the table's D call, TRBD2, was not checked against the DNA. TRBV7-5 is flagged as a pseudogene. The CDR3 contains 18 residues. The CDR3 DNA reads as TGTGTCAGAAGCTTACGGGGTCGGTCAGATAAAGCCAAAAACATTCAGTACTTC. Protein product: CVRSLRGRSDKAKNIQYF.

This clone was counted between two and nine times. The chain couples TRBV3-1 (or the pseudogene TRBV3-2) to TRBJ2-7; possible D gene TRBD1, 5 bases. The V gene lost 2 bases and the J gene lost 9 bases, with 14 bases spanning the gap. The CDR3 is 13 amino acids. Germline loops: CDR1 LGHDT, CDR2 YNNKEL (reference sequence). The CDR3 coding sequence is TGTGCCAGCAGCCAACCCGAAACAGGCCGGCAGTACTTC. Amino acids: CASSQPETGRQYF.

The V gene is TRBV7-9, the J gene TRBJ2-2; 13 positions match TRBD2. Germline V gene data show CDR1 as SEHNR and CDR2 as FQNEAQ (reference sequence). This CDR3 spans 17 amino acids. The J segment lost 6 bases and the V segment lost 5 bases, leaving 9 bases of the junction unmatched. The CDR3 protein is CASSGLAGVIWAGELFF. Written as DNA, the CDR3 is TGTGCCAGCAGCGGACTAGCGGGAGTCATCTGGGCCGGGGAGCTGTTTTTT.

The V gene is TRBV6-5, the J gene TRBJ1-3; D is uncertain. The CDR3 length is 14 residues. V dropped 6 bases and J dropped 5 bases, with 14 bases sitting between them. Germline CDR1 reads MNHEY; CDR2 reads SVGAGI. CDR3 nucleotide sequence: TGTGCCAGCAGCTTAAGCGCTTCCCGAAACACCATATATTTT. The encoded protein is CASSLSASRNTIYF.

This chain uses TRBV7-2 with TRBJ2-5; a possible D gene is TRBD1 (5 bases). The CDR3 contains 15 residues. CDR1 SGHTA and CDR2 FQGNSA come from the germline V gene. Trimming stripped 1 base from V and 5 bases from J, with 14 bases between. The CDR3 DNA is TGTGCCAGCAGCTTAGTTAGGGGATCTTGGGAGACCCAGTACTTC. It yields the protein CASSLVRGSWETQYF.

The chain couples TRBV19 to TRBJ1-2; a weak D match, TRBD1 (5 bases). V was pared by 3 bases and J by 6 bases, with 17 bases between. There are 15 residues in the CDR3. CDR1 is LNHDA and CDR2 is SQIVND in the germline V gene (reference sequence). The CDR3 DNA follows: TGTGCCAGTAGTATTTTGGGGCCAGGGTCTGATGGCTACACCTTC. This encodes CASSILGPGSDGYTF.

V and J are TRBV18 and TRBJ1-2, with 7 bases lining up with TRBD1. Germline loops: CDR1 KGHSH, CDR2 LQKENI. The length of the CDR3 is 17 residues. Germline trimming cut 2 bases from V and 4 bases from J; bases unmatched to any gene: 13. CDR3 nucleotide sequence: TGTGCCAGCTCACCAAGCGCGACAGGGACTCACTTCTATGGCTACACCTTC. This codes for CASSPSATGTHFYGYTF.

The chain is built from TRBV18 and TRBJ2-3; weak D call: TRBD1 (6 bases). Trimming removed 2 bases from V and 0 bases from J, with 9 bases in between. This CDR3 spans 15 amino acids. In germline, CDR1 is KGHSH, CDR2 LQKENI. Here the CDR3 reads CASSPGQLSTDTQYF. The CDR3 DNA sequence: TGTGCCAGCTCACCAGGACAGCTCAGCACAGATACGCAGTATTTT. The full variable domain, rest sourced from reference TRBV18 and TRBJ2-3, is NAGVMQNPRHLVRRRGQEARLRCSPMKGHSHVYWYRQLPEEGLKFMVYLQKENIIDESGMPKERFSAEFPKEGPSILRIQQVVRGDSAAYFCASSPGQLSTDTQYFGPGTRLTVL.

The gene calls are TRBV9 and TRBJ2-7; 9 bases fit TRBD2. Germline values: CDR1 SGDLS, CDR2 YYNGEE. V was pared by 3 bases and J by 1 base, with 20 bases of the junction left unmatched. The CDR3 totals 20 residues. In DNA form, the CDR3 reads TGTGCCAGCAGCGAGAGGGAAGCGGGGGGTGGGGTTTTAGGATCCTACGAGCAGTACTTC. It is translated as CASSEREAGGGVLGSYEQYF.

The chain joins TRBV5-1 to TRBJ1-1; D is ambiguous. V was cut by 2 bases and J by 4 bases, with 9 bases left in between. Per the germline V gene, CDR1 is SGHRS and CDR2 is YFSETQ. CDR3 length: 13 residues. CDR3 region: CASSFGIGTEAFF. CDR3 nucleotide sequence: TGCGCCAGCAGCTTTGGTATCGGCACTGAAGCTTTCTTT.

V usage is TRBV28 and J usage is TRBJ1-4; 7 bases are a match to TRBD1. CDR1 is MDHEN, CDR2 SYDVKM, per germline. V lost 5 bases to trimming and J lost 3 bases; unmatched junction nucleotides: 9. The CDR3 length is 16 residues. The CDR3 bases are TGTGCCAGCAGTACACCGTTGACAGGGTCTAATGAAAAACTGTTTTTT. The encoded protein is CASSTPLTGSNEKLFF.

The gene calls are TRBV18 and TRBJ1-1, with 7 bases fitting TRBD1. Germline V gene data show CDR1 as KGHSH and CDR2 as LQKENI. J lost 3 bases, V lost 4 bases, and 11 bases had no gene match. This CDR3 region has 16 residues. The CDR3: CASSLTNRGKDTEAFF. CDR3 nucleotides: TGTGCCAGCTCACTCACTAACAGGGGCAAGGACACTGAAGCTTTCTTT. Looking up the rest from reference TRBV18 and TRBJ1-1 gives the full variable domain: NAGVMQNPRHLVRRRGQEARLRCSPMKGHSHVYWYRQLPEEGLKFMVYLQKENIIDESGMPKERFSAEFPKEGPSILRIQQVVRGDSAAYFCASSLTNRGKDTEAFFGQGTRLTVV.

J is TRBJ1-5 and V is TRBV6-1, with TRBD1 matching over 8 bases. Trimming took 3 bases from V and 7 from J; bases not matched to a gene: 11. CDR1 MNHNS and CDR2 SASEGT come from the germline V gene. The CDR3 covers 16 residues. The DNA for the CDR3 is TGTGCCAGCAGTGAGAGCCATCGACAGGGGAGGCAGCCCCAGCATTTT. Residues: CASSESHRQGRQPQHF.

The chain joins TRBV2 to TRBJ2-2; D is possibly TRBD1 (6 bases). The V and J ends lost 3 bases and 2 bases respectively, with 13 bases between them. From germline, CDR1 is SNHLY and CDR2 FYNNEI. CDR3 length: 16 residues. The CDR3 DNA reads TGTGCCAGCAGTGACTTGGGACACGTTAACACCGGGGAGCTGTTTTTT. The encoded protein is CASSDLGHVNTGELFF.

The rearrangement uses TRBV3-1 (or the pseudogene TRBV3-2) and TRBJ2-5, with 9 bases matching TRBD2. Germline assignment: CDR1 LGHDT and CDR2 YNNKEL (reference sequence). The CDR3 spans 15 residues. J gave up 5 bases and V 4 bases, and 8 bases lay outside the gene matches. CDR3 sequence (DNA): TGTGCCAGCAGCCCCGGTGCGGGGGGGCGGGAGACCCAGTACTTC. Amino acids: CASSPGAGGRETQYF.

The V and J genes are TRBV7-9 and TRBJ1-6, with 7 bases lining up with TRBD1. CDR1 is SEHNR, CDR2 FQNEAQ, per germline (reference sequence). This CDR3 region has 15 residues. Germline trimming cut 0 bases from V and 8 bases from J; bases unmatched to any gene: 4. Here the CDR3 DNA reads TGTGCCAGCAGCTTAGCGGAGGGGGCATATTCACCCCTCCACTTT. Its translation is CASSLAEGAYSPLHF.

The rearrangement joins TRBV19 to TRBJ1-2; possibly TRBD1 for D (5 bases). The V and J ends lost 0 bases and 8 bases respectively, with 13 bases between them. The CDR3 is 14 residues long. Germline assignment: CDR1 LNHDA and CDR2 SQIVND (reference sequence). CDR3 coding DNA: TGTGCCAGTAGTATAGACCAGGGAGGTTCGGGCTACACCTTC. It specifies CASSIDQGGSGYTF.

This chain connects TRBV7-7 to TRBJ2-5, with TRBD1 matching over 9 bases. Trimming took 1 base from V and 5 from J; bases not matched to a gene: 5. Germline loops: CDR1 SSHAT, CDR2 FNYEAQ (reference sequence). CDR3 length: 15 residues. For the CDR3, the DNA is TGTGCCAGCAGCTTAGTGGGACAGGGTACGGAGACCCAGTACTTC. Its translation is CASSLVGQGTETQYF.

This chain links TRBV5-1 with TRBJ1-1, with a tentative D call TRBD1 (6 bases). The germline CDR1 and CDR2 sequences are SGHRS and YFSETQ. Trimming cost V 4 bases and J 1 base, with 14 bases left between them. This CDR3 has 15 amino acids. CDR3 DNA sequence: TGCGCCAGCAGCCTAACACAGGGACCGAACACTGAAGCTTTCTTT. Residues: CASSLTQGPNTEAFF.

The chain carries TRBV27 and TRBJ2-5; D remains unclear. V gave up 0 bases and J gave up 3 bases, with 2 bases separating them. The CDR3 is 12 residues long. Germline CDR1 MNHEY, CDR2 SMNVEV (reference sequence). This chain's CDR3 is CASSLSKETQYF. CDR3 sequence (DNA): TGTGCCAGCAGTTTATCCAAAGAGACCCAGTACTTC.

The rearrangement joins TRBV6-1 to TRBJ2-7; TRBD1 matches at 11 bases. Trimming took 2 bases from V and 7 from J; bases not matched to a gene: 7. Per the germline V gene, CDR1 is MNHNS and CDR2 is SASEGT. The CDR3 is 15 residues long. The CDR3 DNA reads TGTGCCAGCAGTGAACAAGGACAGGGGGCTGGTGAGCAGTACTTC. The encoded protein is CASSEQGQGAGEQYF.

The CDR3 bases are TGTGCCTGGAGTTACCCCTTGACTAGCGGGAGGCGCTACGAGCAGTACTTC. It translates to CAWSYPLTSGRRYEQYF. J is TRBJ2-7 and V is TRBV30, with 13 bases matching TRBD2. Germline-derived CDR1 and CDR2 are GTSNPN and SVGIG (reference sequence). J gave up 3 bases and V 2 bases, and 10 bases lay outside the gene matches. The CDR3 runs to 17 residues.

The chain is built from TRBV18 and TRBJ1-5; D unresolved. The ends were cut back, 6 bases at V and 15 bases at J, with 15 bases in the middle. Germline values: CDR1 KGHSH, CDR2 LQKENI. The CDR3 extends over 11 amino acids. CDR3 in DNA: TGTGCCAGCTCCTCCGGGAGCGAAGTGCATTTT. Translated: CASSSGSEVHF.

This chain uses TRBV18 with TRBJ2-1, with 7 bases identical to TRBD1. The CDR3 consists of 13 residues. CDR1 is KGHSH and CDR2 is LQKENI in the germline V gene. Trimming removed 4 bases from V and 8 bases from J; junction bases left unmatched: 5. The CDR3 is CASSQNRGHEQFF. The CDR3 nucleotides read TGTGCCAGCTCACAAAACAGGGGCCATGAGCAGTTCTTC.

The V and J genes are TRBV14 and TRBJ1-5, with a tentative D call TRBD1 (5 bases). This CDR3 comprises 17 residues. V was pared by 0 bases and J by 0 bases, with 12 bases between. CDR1 is SGHDN and CDR2 is FVKESK in the germline V gene. The CDR3 spells CASSQDQTDASNQPQHF. As DNA, the CDR3 is TGTGCCAGCAGCCAAGATCAGACAGACGCTAGCAATCAGCCCCAGCATTTT.

The J gene is TRBJ1-1, the V gene TRBV5-6, with 10 bases matching TRBD1. The junction had 15 bases not matched to a gene; V was cut back by 0 bases and J by 4 bases. This CDR3 has 19 amino acids. Germline CDR1 reads SGHDT; CDR2 reads YYEEEE. The CDR3 nucleotides are TGTGCCAGCAGCTTGGGGGCAGGGACAGGGGTCTCTTCCGCCACTGAAGCTTTCTTT. This codes for CASSLGAGTGVSSATEAFF. The full variable domain, in which reference TRBV5-6 and TRBJ1-1 provide the parts outside the CDR3, is DAGVTQSPTHLIKTRGQQVTLRCSPKSGHDTVSWYQQALGQGPQFIFQYYEEEERQRGNFPDRFSGHQFPNYSSELNVNALLLGDSALYLCASSLGAGTGVSSATEAFFGQGTRLTVV.